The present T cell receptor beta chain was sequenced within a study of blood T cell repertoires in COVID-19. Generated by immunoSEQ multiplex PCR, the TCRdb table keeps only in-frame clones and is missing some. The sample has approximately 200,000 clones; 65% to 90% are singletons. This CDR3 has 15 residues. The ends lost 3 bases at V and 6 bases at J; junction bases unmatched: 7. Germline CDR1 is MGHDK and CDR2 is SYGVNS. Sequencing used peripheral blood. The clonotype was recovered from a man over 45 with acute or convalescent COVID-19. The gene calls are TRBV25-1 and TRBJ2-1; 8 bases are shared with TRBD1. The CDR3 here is CASSDVDRAPNEQFF. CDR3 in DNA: TGTGCCAGCAGTGATGTGGACAGGGCCCCCAATGAGCAGTTCTTC.